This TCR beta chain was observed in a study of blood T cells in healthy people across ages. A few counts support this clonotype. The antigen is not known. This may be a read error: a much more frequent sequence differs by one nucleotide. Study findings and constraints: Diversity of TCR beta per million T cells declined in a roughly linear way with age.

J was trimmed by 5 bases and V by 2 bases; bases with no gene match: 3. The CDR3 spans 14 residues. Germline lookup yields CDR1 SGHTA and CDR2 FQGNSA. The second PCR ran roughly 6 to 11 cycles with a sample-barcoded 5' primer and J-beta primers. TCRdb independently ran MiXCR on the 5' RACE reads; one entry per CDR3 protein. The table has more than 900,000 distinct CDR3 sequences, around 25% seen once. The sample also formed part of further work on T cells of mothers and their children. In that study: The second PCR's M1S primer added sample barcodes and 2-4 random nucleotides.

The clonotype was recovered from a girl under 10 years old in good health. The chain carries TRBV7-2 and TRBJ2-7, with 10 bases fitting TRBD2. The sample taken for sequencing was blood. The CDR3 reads CASSLLAGAHEQYF. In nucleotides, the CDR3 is TGTGCCAGCAGCTTACTAGCGGGAGCCCACGAGCAGTACTTC.